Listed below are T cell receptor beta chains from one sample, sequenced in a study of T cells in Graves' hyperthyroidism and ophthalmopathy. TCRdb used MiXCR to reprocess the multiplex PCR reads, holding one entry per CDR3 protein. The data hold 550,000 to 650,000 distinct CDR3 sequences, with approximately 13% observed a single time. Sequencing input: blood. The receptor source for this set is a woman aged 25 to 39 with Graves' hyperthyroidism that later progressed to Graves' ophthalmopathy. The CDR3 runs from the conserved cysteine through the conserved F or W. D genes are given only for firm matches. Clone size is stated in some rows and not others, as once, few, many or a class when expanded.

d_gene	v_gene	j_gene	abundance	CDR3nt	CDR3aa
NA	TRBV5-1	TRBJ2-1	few	TGCGCCAGCAGCTTGGCCCTTGTGACCAATGGGCAGTTCTTC	CASSLALVTNGQFF
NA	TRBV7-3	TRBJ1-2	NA	TGTGCCAGCAGCTTACAGGAGGGGGTAGGCTACACCTTC	CASSLQEGVGYTF
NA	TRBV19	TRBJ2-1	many	TGTGCCAGTAGGGCCGCCGGGAGCGCAGTCAATGAGCAGTTCTTC	CASRAAGSAVNEQFF
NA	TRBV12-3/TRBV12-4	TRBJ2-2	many	TGTGCCCTAAATCGGGTGGAGAGCACCGGGGAGCTGTTTTTT	CALNRVESTGELFF
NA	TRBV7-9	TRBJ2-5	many	TGTGCCAGCAGCTCTACGAGGGAGACAGACCGGGAGACCCAGTACTTC	CASSSTRETDRETQYF
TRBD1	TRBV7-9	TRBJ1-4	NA	TGTGCCAGCACCCAGACAGGGGAGGATGAAAAACTGTTTTTT	CASTQTGEDEKLFF
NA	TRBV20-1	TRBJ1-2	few	TGCAGTGCTAGTGACGGGACGGCGAGCTATGGCTACACCTTC	CSASDGTASYGYTF
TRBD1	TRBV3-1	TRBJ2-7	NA	TGTGCCAGCAGGCACGAACAGGGGGGCGAGCAGTACTTC	CASRHEQGGEQYF
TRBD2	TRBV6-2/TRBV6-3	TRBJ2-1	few	TGTGCCAGCAGTCCTCGTCCTAGCGGATATAACAATGAGCAGTTCTTC	CASSPRPSGYNNEQFF
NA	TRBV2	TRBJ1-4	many	TGTGCCAGCAGTGGCCTGCAGGAAAAACTGTTTTTT	CASSGLQEKLFF
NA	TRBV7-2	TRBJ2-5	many	TGTGCCAGCAGCTTAGACGCGGGAGAGACCCAGTACTTC	CASSLDAGETQYF
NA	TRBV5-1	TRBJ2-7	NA	TGCGCCAGCAGCGAGGGGCCAGCCTACGAGCAGTACTTC	CASSEGPAYEQYF
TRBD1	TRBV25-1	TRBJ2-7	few	TGTGCCAGCTCGGGACAGGGAGTCCACGAGCAGTACTTC	CASSGQGVHEQYF
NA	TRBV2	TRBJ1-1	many	TGTGCCAGCATCTGGGAGAACACTGAAGCTTTCTTT	CASIWENTEAFF
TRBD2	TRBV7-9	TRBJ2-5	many	TGTGCCAGCAGCTTATCTCTTGGCGGGAGAGAGACCCAGTACTTC	CASSLSLGGRETQYF
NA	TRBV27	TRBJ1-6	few	TGTGCCAGCAGTTTCACCGGGACCCCAAGGGTAGCACCCCTCCACTTT	CASSFTGTPRVAPLHF
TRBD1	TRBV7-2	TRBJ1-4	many	TGTGCCAGCAGCTTAGGCCTGTGGACAGGACCGAATGAAAAACTGTTTTTT	CASSLGLWTGPNEKLFF
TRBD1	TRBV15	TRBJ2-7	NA	TGTGCCACCAGCAGAGGCGAAGGAGGACAGGGGTACGAGCAGTACTTC	CATSRGEGGQGYEQYF
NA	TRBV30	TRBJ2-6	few	TGTGCCTGGAGTCTGGGGGCTGGGGCCAACGTCCTGACTTTC	CAWSLGAGANVLTF
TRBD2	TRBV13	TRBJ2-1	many	TGTGCCTCCCGGACTAGCGGGAGCAATGAGCAGTTCTTC	CASRTSGSNEQFF
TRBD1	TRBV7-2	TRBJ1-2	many	TGTGCCAGCAGCGCGACGGGACAGGGGGCGCGTTGGTATGGCTACACCTTC	CASSATGQGARWYGYTF
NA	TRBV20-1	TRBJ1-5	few	TGCAGTGCTATGGCAGGGGTTGCAAATCAGCCCCAGCATTTT	CSAMAGVANQPQHF
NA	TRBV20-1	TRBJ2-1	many	TGCAGTGCTAGAGGGACCAATGAGCAGTTCTTC	CSARGTNEQFF
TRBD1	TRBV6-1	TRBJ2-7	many	TGTGCCAGCAGTTATCATGGGACAGGGGGCTACGAGCAGTACTTC	CASSYHGTGGYEQYF
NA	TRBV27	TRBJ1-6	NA	TGTGCCAGCCGCGAATTGTCACCCCTCCACTTT	CASRELSPLHF
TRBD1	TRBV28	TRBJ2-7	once	TGTGCCAGCAGTTACCTCGGGACAGGTCCCTACGAGCAGTACTTC	CASSYLGTGPYEQYF
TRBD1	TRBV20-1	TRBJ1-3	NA	TGCAGTGCCACCGGGACAGCGGAAAACACCATATATTTT	CSATGTAENTIYF
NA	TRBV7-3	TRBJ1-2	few	TGTGCCAGCAGCCCCCAGGGGCAGGGAAACTATGGCTACACCTTC	CASSPQGQGNYGYTF
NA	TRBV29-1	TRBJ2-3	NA	TGCAGCGTTCGGGGGACTCGGACCACCTCTAGCACAGATACGCAGTATTTT	CSVRGTRTTSSTDTQYF
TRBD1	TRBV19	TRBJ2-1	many	TGTGCCAGTAGTATTAGGTCCTGGACAGGCCACAATGAGCAGTTCTTC	CASSIRSWTGHNEQFF
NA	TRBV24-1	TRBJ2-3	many	TGTGCCACCAGTGATCCGTCGGGCTCTCCTGGGGCAGATACGCAGTATTTT	CATSDPSGSPGADTQYF
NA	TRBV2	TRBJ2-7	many	TGTGCCATTAACCCCTACGAGCAGTACTTC	CAINPYEQYF
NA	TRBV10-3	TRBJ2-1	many	TGTGCCATCAGTGTGGCTAGAGACGACTACAATGAGCAGTTCTTC	CAISVARDDYNEQFF
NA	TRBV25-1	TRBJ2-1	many	TGTGCCAGCAGTGAATCCCTGGTCCTTAGGTCCTACAATGAGCAGTTCTTC	CASSESLVLRSYNEQFF
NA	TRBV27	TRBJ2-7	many	TGTGCCAGCACCTTTTCGGGAAATGGGGACGGCGAGCAGTACTTC	CASTFSGNGDGEQYF
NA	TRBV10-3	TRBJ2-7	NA	TGTGCCATCGGTGAGTCCTCCAGCGGGCAGTACTTC	CAIGESSSGQYF
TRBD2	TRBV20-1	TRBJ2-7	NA	TGCAGTGCTAGAAGGACTAGCGGCGGAGGGGTTTCCTACGAGCAGTACTTC	CSARRTSGGGVSYEQYF
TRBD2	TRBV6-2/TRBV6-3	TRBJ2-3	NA	TGTGCCAGCAGCCATAGCGGGACGTCCGATACGCAGTATTTT	CASSHSGTSDTQYF
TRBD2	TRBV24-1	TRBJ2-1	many	TGTGCCACCAGTGATGCGCCCTGGGCTAGCGGTAGCTCCTACAATGAGCAGTTCTTC	CATSDAPWASGSSYNEQFF
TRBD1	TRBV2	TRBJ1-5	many	TGTGCCAGCAGGGGACAGGGAGGTCAGCCCCAGCATTTT	CASRGQGGQPQHF
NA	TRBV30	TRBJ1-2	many	TGTGCCTGGAGTCCGGACTATGGCTACACCTTC	CAWSPDYGYTF
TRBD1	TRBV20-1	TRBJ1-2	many	TGCAGTGCTAGACAGGGGGCGGGAGGCTACACCTTC	CSARQGAGGYTF
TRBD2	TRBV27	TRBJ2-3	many	TGTGCCAGCAGTTCTCCGGGACTAGCGGGAGGGCTAGCGCAGTATTTT	CASSSPGLAGGLAQYF
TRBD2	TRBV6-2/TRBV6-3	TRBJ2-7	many	TGTGCCAGCAGCCCTTGGACTAGCGGACCCACCTACGAGCAGTACTTC	CASSPWTSGPTYEQYF
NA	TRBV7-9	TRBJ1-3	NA	TGTGCCAGCAGCTTAGACACGAACTCTGGAAACACCATATATTTT	CASSLDTNSGNTIYF